This T cell receptor (beta chain) was sequenced for a study of technical replicates of blood from a handful of donors listed by TCRdb under 2017. Details on this clone: Its antigen is not yet known. The input lacks base qualities; no much larger clone sits a single base away.

The germline V gene sets CDR1 to SQVTM and CDR2 to ANQGSEA. There are 13 amino acids in the CDR3, from cysteine to phenylalanine inclusive. The sequence is cut down to CDR3 DNA, 39 bases in frame from base 1. The junction shows trimming of 4 bases on V and 2 bases on J, plus 11 bases between the germline ends. The method behind the library was the immunoSEQ multiplex PCR assay. Here the immuneACCESS table is served through TCRdb, limited to in-frame sequences with V and J called. Missing clones are a known gap in these copies; in checked studies unresolved V genes cover under half, and the rest lacks a known reason. The sample includes roughly 80,000 clones, with 91% observed a single time. The top ten clones comprise less than 0.3% of the sample.

The chain uses TRBV29-1 and TRBJ2-5; confidence is insufficient to name the D gene. The receptor was isolated from a human donor in good health. The sample consisted of T cells isolated from PBMCs. For the CDR3, the sequence is CSVGPRLQETQYF. The DNA is TGCAGCGTTGGCCCAAGACTGCAAGAGACCCAGTACTTC.